This entry describes one T cell receptor (beta chain). What it binds is not known. This PCR relied on a set of 60 Vbeta primers and 13 Jbeta primers. Only in-frame clones appear in the TCRdb table, and some are missing; sequencing was by immunoSEQ multiplex PCR. Of 100,000 to 120,000 clones in the sample, over 65% were seen once. This sample stems from a study of cytomegalovirus exposure and HLA in healthy donors. Broader study findings: Among TCR beta chains, those listed as cytomegalovirus-associated numbered approximately 150. V- and J-gene trimming of TCR beta was linked (in a later analysis) to a missense DCLRE1C variant. Immune exposure information comprised only CMV serostatus. V segments that were indistinguishable, TRBV6-2 and TRBV6-3 among them, were omitted from analysis.

Per germline, CDR1 MNHEY and CDR2 SMNVEV (reference sequence). Trimming left V 3 bases short and J 6 bases short, with 11 bases between. This CDR3 has 13 residues. This receptor was taken from a man aged 35 to 55 in good health and CMV-seropositive. This chain uses TRBV27 with TRBJ1-2; TRBD1 might be the D (5 bases). Material: PBMCs. Written as DNA, the CDR3 is TGTGCCAGCAGTTTCAGGGTGGGTCATGGCTACACCTTC. This gives the protein CASSFRVGHGYTF.